Following are 31 T cell receptor delta chains from one sample sequenced in a study of gamma-delta T cells after stem cell transplantation (dated by TCRdb to the mid-2010s). The protocol used for the library was RT-PCR. Sequencing used an Illumina MiSeq. For TCRdb, the public reads were processed anew by CATT, and duplicate DNA sequences were folded into one row. This sample holds about 2,800 delta-chain clones; 3.5% to 5% were observed only once. Less than 15% of the sample belongs to the ten largest clones. The sequenced sample consisted of gamma-delta T cells. The source of these receptors is a human donor. It is not recorded whose cells these are; they may come from a transplant donor.

In the case of this clone: This likely traces to a read error, being one base from a far larger clone. This same CDR3 is encoded by further DNA sequences in the sample. This chain links TRDV2 with TRDJ1; 12 bases fit TRDD3. Per the germline V gene, CDR1 is GEAIGNYY and CDR2 is EKD. This CDR3 is 19 amino acids long. In nucleotides, the CDR3 is TGCGCCTGTGACACCATGAGTCTGGGGGATACGGAGTACACCGATAAACTCATCTTT. Its protein product is CACDTMSLGDTEYTDKLIF.

This clone appeared a few times. The J gene is TRDJ1, the V gene TRDV2; 9 bases map to TRDD3. Looked up from germline, CDR1 is GEAIGNYY and CDR2 is EKD. The length of the CDR3 is 18 residues. Losses at the gene ends were 0 bases for V and 0 bases for J; bases not matched to a gene: 10. Here the CDR3 reads CACDTVLSGIRDTDKLIF. The CDR3 DNA reads as TGTGCCTGTGACACCGTATTATCGGGGATACGCGACACCGATAAACTCATCTTT.

This clone was counted a few times. Translating this DNA gives a protein that differs at residue 3 from the TCRdb one, which belongs to a much larger clone; a read error is likely, and the protein shown is this translation. The chain uses TRDV2 and TRDJ1, with 10 bases identical to TRDD3. This CDR3 has 18 residues. CDR1 and CDR2 (germline): GEAIGNYY, EKD. For the CDR3, the DNA is TGTGCCTATGACCCTCTCTTGACGGGGGATACGCGGGCCGATAAACTCATCTTT. Translated: CAYDPLLTGDTRADKLIF.

This clone has just a few counts. Since a far larger clone is one base different, this is likely a read error. The same CDR3 can be traced to other DNA sequences in this sample. The V gene is TRDV2, the J gene TRDJ1; 13 nucleotides line up with TRDD3. Germline V CDR1 and CDR2: GEAIGNYY, EKD. The CDR3 totals 19 residues. The J segment lost 1 base and the V segment lost 0 bases, leaving 10 bases of the junction unmatched. CDR3 amino acids: CACDTVGVLGDTSTDKLIF. In DNA, the CDR3 is TGTGCCTGTGACACCGTGGGGGTACTGGGGGATACGTCCACCGATAAACTCATCTTT.

This chain connects TRDV2 to TRDJ1, with 7 bases aligning to TRDD2. Germline CDR1 and CDR2: GEAIGNYY and EKD. J gave up 7 bases and V 2 bases, and 21 bases lay outside the gene matches. The CDR3 length is 18 residues. CDR3 sequence reads: CACDSVPTVPPHRGKLIF. CDR3 coding DNA: TGTGCCTGTGACAGCGTTCCTACCGTACCTCCCCACCGGGGTAAACTCATCTTT.

In this sample, this clone turned up a few times. A much larger clonotype is one base distant, so this may be a read error. Additional DNA sequences in this sample encode the identical CDR3. The rearrangement joins TRDV2 to TRDJ3; a possible D gene is TRDD3 (5 bases). Germline CDR1 and CDR2: GEAIGNYY and EKD. Trimming pared 0 bases from V and 0 bases from J, leaving 32 bases between. This CDR3 contains 25 residues. The CDR3 nucleotides are TGTGCCTGTGACACCCCTCCGACCCCCTATGTTTCGGGGGCTAATGCCTCCTGGGACACCCGACAGATGTTTTTC. This sequence encodes CACDTPPTPYVSGANASWDTRQMFF.

Only a few counts were recorded for this clone. Since a much larger clone is just one base distant, this may be a read error. This chain joins TRDV2 and TRDJ1, with 9 bases matching TRDD3. Germline loops: CDR1 GEAIGNYY, CDR2 EKD. The CDR3 spans 16 residues. V shed 1 base and J 0 bases; nucleotides not matched to a gene: 5. The CDR3 sequence is CACDTLGDLYTDKLIF. The DNA of the CDR3 is TGTGCCTGTGACACACTGGGGGACCTGTACACCGATAAACTCATCTTT.

Within the sample, this clone is medium-sized. V is TRDV2 and J is TRDJ2; 8 bases line up with TRDD3. This CDR3 has 18 residues. Germline CDR1 reads GEAIGNYY; CDR2 reads EKD. The ends lost 3 bases at V and 0 bases at J; junction bases unmatched: 11. CDR3 loop: CACDPWTGGSSLTAQLFF. The CDR3 coding sequence is TGTGCCTGTGACCCTTGGACTGGGGGTTCATCTTTGACAGCACAACTCTTCTTT.

Comments on this clone: One base away lies a much larger clone, so this may be a sequencing read error. The same CDR3 also results from other DNA sequences found in this sample. The J gene is TRDJ1, the V gene TRDV2; no firm D call. CDR3 length: 15 residues. Germline V gene data show CDR1 as GEAIGNYY and CDR2 as EKD. The CDR3 DNA reads TGTGCCTGTGACACCGCGGCCACAAGGACCGATAAGCTCATCTTT. Encoded protein: CACDTAATRTDKLIF.

This clone was recorded a few times. The J gene is TRDJ1, the V gene TRDV2, with 10 bases aligning to TRDD3. Unmatched junction bases numbered 15, after V lost 0 bases and J lost 0 bases. CDR1 and CDR2 (germline): GEAIGNYY, EKD. CDR3 length equals 20 residues. This chain's CDR3 is CACDTLPSTVLGDYTDKLIF. CDR3 bases: TGTGCCTGTGACACCTTACCCTCAACAGTACTGGGGGATTACACCGATAAACTCATCTTT.

With regard to this clone: A read error may be the cause here, since a much bigger clone is one base away. Other DNA sequences from this sample encode an identical CDR3 as well. The chain links TRDV2 to TRDJ1, with 8 bases aligning to TRDD3. Germline CDR1 and CDR2: GEAIGNYY and EKD. With 0 bases clipped from V and 3 bases from J, the junction kept 5 bases outside the gene matches. The CDR3 is 15 amino acids. The CDR3 protein is CACDTWGIQADKLIF. The CDR3 coding sequence is TGTGCCTGTGACACCTGGGGGATTCAGGCCGATAAACTCATCTTT.

The V gene is TRDV2, the J gene TRDJ1, with 13 nucleotides matching TRDD3. Germline CDR1 GEAIGNYY, CDR2 EKD. CDR3 length: 18 amino acids. Trimming removed 3 bases from V and 0 bases from J; junction bases left unmatched: 9. For the CDR3, the DNA is TGTGCCTGTGACGACCTACCCACTGGGGGATACGACACCGATAAACTCATCTTT. Protein: CACDDLPTGGYDTDKLIF.

V and J are TRDV2 and TRDJ1; possible D gene TRDD2, 5 bases. V lost 3 bases and J 0 bases, leaving 19 bases between the germline ends. CDR3 size: 17 residues. Germline V gene sequence: CDR1 GEAIGNYY, CDR2 EKD. In DNA, the CDR3 is TGTGCCTGTGACCCGGCTGAGGCCCTACCTTACACCGATAAACTCATCTTT. It encodes CACDPAEALPYTDKLIF.

The chain joins TRDV2 to TRDJ1, with 9 bases lining up with TRDD3. Germline-derived CDR1 and CDR2 are GEAIGNYY and EKD. CDR3 length equals 26 residues. The J segment lost 4 bases and the V segment lost 2 bases, leaving 40 bases of the junction unmatched. CDR3 sequence (DNA): TGTGCCTGTGACAAATTAATCCTTTCGTCACCCTCAACTCTTTCTTCTACTGGGGGACCCCTCGATAAACTCATCTTT. It specifies CACDKLILSSPSTLSSTGGPLDKLIF.

A word on this clone: One end of the junction is discordant with germline, which a read error may explain. The genes are TRDV2 and TRDJ3; 12 bases agree with TRDD3. From germline, CDR1 is GEAIGNYY and CDR2 EKD. The CDR3 spans 19 residues. In DNA form, the CDR3 reads TGTGCCTGTGATCTACTGGGGGATACCGGGACCTGGGACACCCAACAGATGTTTTTC. As protein: CACDLLGDTGTWDTQQMFF.

This chain links TRDV1 with TRDJ2, with 10 bases that match TRDD3. The CDR3 is 24 residues long. Trimming at V came to 6 bases and at J to 4 bases, leaving 32 bases not matched to a gene. Germline CDR1 is TSWWSYY and CDR2 is QGS. The CDR3 nucleotides read TGTGCTCTTGGACCAAGTGGCCATTATAAAATTCCCTCCACTGGGGGATCCCCGACAGCACAACTCTTCTTT. Amino acids: CALGPSGHYKIPSTGGSPTAQLFF.

This clone was detected only a few times. This probably arose from a read error, given a far larger clone one base away. The sample contains more than one DNA sequence encoding this CDR3. The genes are TRDV2 and TRDJ1; 13 bases match TRDD3. This CDR3 has 17 residues. CDR1 is GEAIGNYY and CDR2 is EKD in the germline V gene. V was pared by 1 base and J by 1 base, with 5 bases of the junction left unmatched. The CDR3: CACDTLGDTISTDKLIF. In nucleotides, the CDR3 is TGTGCCTGTGACACACTGGGGGATACGATTAGCACCGATAAACTCATCTTT.

J is TRDJ1 and V is TRDV2, with TRDD3 matching over 8 bases. There are 16 residues in the CDR3. Germline loops: CDR1 GEAIGNYY, CDR2 EKD. V dropped 2 bases and J dropped 0; count of bases not matched to a gene: 7. CDR3 amino acids: CACDRVGGSYTDKLIF. In DNA form, the CDR3 reads TGTGCCTGTGACAGGGTTGGGGGATCGTACACCGATAAACTCATCTTT.

By sample fraction, this clone is large. Different DNA sequences within this sample yield the same CDR3. This chain joins TRDV2 and TRDJ1, with a weak D call TRDD3 (5 bases). The germline V and J ends were trimmed by 0 bases and 0 bases, with 13 bases remaining between them. Per germline, CDR1 GEAIGNYY and CDR2 EKD. The CDR3 sequence is 16 residues long. The CDR3 here is CACDTVGVPDTDKLIF. In DNA form, the CDR3 reads TGTGCCTGTGACACCGTTGGGGTCCCAGACACCGATAAACTCATCTTT.

In its sample, this clone is medium-sized. The V call is TRDV2, the J call TRDJ1, with D unresolved. V was clipped by 0 bases and J by 1 base, with 8 bases between them. This CDR3 has 14 amino acids. The V gene's germline CDR1 is GEAIGNYY and CDR2 EKD. CDR3 in DNA: TGTGCCTGTGACACCCTCCAAGCCACCGATAAACTCATCTTT. It codes for CACDTLQATDKLIF.

This clone is medium-sized by share. The chain recombines TRDV2 with TRDJ1; 13 positions agree with TRDD3. The germline gives CDR1 GEAIGNYY, CDR2 EKD. The CDR3 totals 23 residues. V shed 0 bases and J 1 base; nucleotides not matched to a gene: 22. CDR3 coding DNA: TGTGCCTGTGACACCGTATCTTCCTACGTCTATACTGGGGGATACGAGTCCACCGATAAACTCATCTTT. Translated, it gives CACDTVSSYVYTGGYESTDKLIF.

This sequence joins TRDV2 and TRDJ1; TRDD3 agrees at 13 bases. V was pared by 1 base and J by 0 bases, with 19 bases of the junction left unmatched. Germline loops: CDR1 GEAIGNYY, CDR2 EKD. The CDR3 is 22 amino acids. In DNA form, the CDR3 reads TGTGCCTGTGACACTGTGGGGAGTACTGGGGGATACGCTTCAGGGAACACCGATAAACTCATCTTT. It translates to CACDTVGSTGGYASGNTDKLIF.

As concerns this clone: A much more abundant neighbour one base away suggests this may be a read error. V gene TRDV2 combines with J gene TRDJ1, with D possibly matching TRDD3 (5 bases). V was pared by 3 bases and J by 2 bases, with 21 bases between. Germline V gene lookup returns CDR1 GEAIGNYY and CDR2 EKD. The CDR3 runs 17 residues. The CDR3 reads CACDPVRDWRTTDKLIF. The CDR3 region has the DNA TGTGCCTGTGACCCGGTTAGAGACTGGAGGACGACCGATAAACTCATCTTT.

The V and J genes are TRDV2 and TRDJ3, with 9 bases lining up with TRDD3. The J segment lost 0 bases and the V segment lost 0 bases, leaving 11 bases of the junction unmatched. The length of the CDR3 is 21 residues. Germline V gene data show CDR1 as GEAIGNYY and CDR2 as EKD. For the CDR3, the DNA is TGTGCCTGTGACACCGGGACACTGGGGGACTCTAGCTCCTGGGACACCCGACAGATGTTTTTC. Translating gives CACDTGTLGDSSSWDTRQMFF.

Concerning this clone itself: This may be a read error: a much more frequent sequence differs by one nucleotide. Within the sample, other DNA sequences also encode this same CDR3. The chain carries TRDV2 and TRDJ1, with TRDD3 identical over 11 bases. V was pared by 3 bases and J by 1 base, with 6 bases of the junction left unmatched. CDR3 length: 16 amino acids. CDR1 is GEAIGNYY, CDR2 EKD, per germline. The CDR3 reads CACDPLGDTPTDKLIF. The CDR3 nucleotides are TGTGCCTGTGACCCGCTGGGGGATACACCCACCGATAAACTCATCTTT.

The chain joins TRDV2 to TRDJ1; TRDD3 aligns across 10 bases. The CDR3 sequence is 16 residues long. Germline V gene lookup returns CDR1 GEAIGNYY and CDR2 EKD. Losses at the gene ends were 3 bases for V and 0 bases for J; bases not matched to a gene: 6. The CDR3: CACDVLGDLYTDKLIF. In nucleotides, the CDR3 is TGTGCCTGTGACGTACTGGGGGATTTGTACACCGATAAACTCATCTTT.

This clone was seen a few times. Possible read error: a much larger clone is one base away. The same CDR3 can be traced to other DNA sequences in this sample. The chain uses TRDV2 and TRDJ1; TRDD3 might be the D (5 bases). Trimming cost V 3 bases and J 4 bases, with 32 bases left between them. Germline lookup yields CDR1 GEAIGNYY and CDR2 EKD. The CDR3 is 20 residues long. Written as DNA, the CDR3 is TGTGCCTGTGACCCTGTCCTGGGAGATAGGATTCCCCCCACACGCGATAAACTCATCTTT. It translates to CACDPVLGDRIPPTRDKLIF.

The chain uses TRDV2 and TRDJ1; TRDD3 aligns across 9 bases. CDR1 and CDR2 (germline): GEAIGNYY, EKD. V was clipped by 3 bases and J by 4 bases; unmatched bases: 26. The length of the CDR3 is 21 residues. The CDR3 sequence: CACDPMFLGGTGGRRGDKLIF. In DNA form, the CDR3 reads TGTGCCTGTGACCCAATGTTCCTCGGGGGGACTGGGGGACGTAGGGGCGATAAACTCATCTTT.

This rearrangement joins TRDV2 to TRDJ1; 8 bases are a match to TRDD3. Looked up from germline, CDR1 is GEAIGNYY and CDR2 is EKD. V shed 3 bases and J 1 base; nucleotides not matched to a gene: 9. The CDR3 sequence is 16 residues long. The CDR3 nucleotides are TGTGCCTGTGACCCATTGGGGGATTCGTCCACCGATAAACTCATCTTT. Residues: CACDPLGDSSTDKLIF.

This clone is medium-sized in the sample. This specimen includes other DNA sequences encoding the same CDR3. The V and J genes are TRDV2 and TRDJ1; 9 bases agree with TRDD3. V trimming: 2 bases; J trimming: 2 bases; junction bases outside the gene matches: 5. Germline CDR1 and CDR2: GEAIGNYY and EKD. This CDR3 has 15 amino acids. CDR3 bases: TGTGCCTGTGACAAGTTGGGGGATAGGACCGATAAACTCATCTTT. Translated: CACDKLGDRTDKLIF.

This clone is classed as medium-sized (0.01 to 0.1%). Since a much larger clone is just one base distant, this may be a read error. The CDR3 DNA reads TGTGCCTGTGACCCCTTACTGGAGGAGATACAGTACACCGATAAACTCATCTTT. This translates into CACDPLLEEIQYTDKLIF. This sequence joins TRDV2 and TRDJ1; tentative D call: TRDD3 (5 bases). The CDR3 covers 18 residues. Germline assignment: CDR1 GEAIGNYY and CDR2 EKD. V was clipped by 3 bases and J by 0 bases, with 22 bases between them.